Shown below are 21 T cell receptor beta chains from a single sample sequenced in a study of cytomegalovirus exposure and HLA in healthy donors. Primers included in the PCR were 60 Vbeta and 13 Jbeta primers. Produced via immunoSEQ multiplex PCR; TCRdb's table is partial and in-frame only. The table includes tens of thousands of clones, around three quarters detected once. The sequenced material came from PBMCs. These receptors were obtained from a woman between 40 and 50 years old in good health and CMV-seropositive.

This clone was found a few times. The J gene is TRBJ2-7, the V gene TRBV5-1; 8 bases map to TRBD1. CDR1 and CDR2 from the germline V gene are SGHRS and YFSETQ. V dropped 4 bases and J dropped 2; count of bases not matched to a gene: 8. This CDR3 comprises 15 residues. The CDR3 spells CASSAPTGVTYEQYF. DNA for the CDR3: TGCGCCAGCAGCGCCCCGACAGGGGTTACCTACGAGCAGTACTTC.

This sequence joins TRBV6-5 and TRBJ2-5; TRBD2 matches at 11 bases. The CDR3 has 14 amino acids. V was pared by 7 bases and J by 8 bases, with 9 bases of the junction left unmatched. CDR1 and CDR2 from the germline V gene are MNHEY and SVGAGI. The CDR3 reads CASIRTGTSGTQYF. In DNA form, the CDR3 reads TGTGCCAGCATTCGGACCGGGACTAGCGGTACCCAGTACTTC.

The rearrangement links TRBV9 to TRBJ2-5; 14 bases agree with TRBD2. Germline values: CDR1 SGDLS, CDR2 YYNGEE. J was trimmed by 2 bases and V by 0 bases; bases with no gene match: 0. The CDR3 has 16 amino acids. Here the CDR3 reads CASSVGTSGGQETQYF. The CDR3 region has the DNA TGTGCCAGCAGCGTAGGGACTAGCGGGGGGCAAGAGACCCAGTACTTC.

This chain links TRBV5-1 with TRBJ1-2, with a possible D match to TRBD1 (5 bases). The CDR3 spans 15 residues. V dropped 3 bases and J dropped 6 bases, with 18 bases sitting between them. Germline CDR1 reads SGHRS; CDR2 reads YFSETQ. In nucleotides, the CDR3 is TGCGCCAGCAGCTACTATACATCAGGGTTTGATGGCTACACCTTC. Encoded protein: CASSYYTSGFDGYTF.

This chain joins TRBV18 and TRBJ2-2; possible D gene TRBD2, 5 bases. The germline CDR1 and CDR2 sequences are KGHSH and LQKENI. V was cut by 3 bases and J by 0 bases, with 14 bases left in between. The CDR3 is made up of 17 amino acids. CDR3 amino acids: CASSPHPAGSNTGELFF. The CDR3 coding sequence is TGTGCCAGCTCACCCCACCCGGCGGGCTCGAACACCGGGGAGCTGTTTTTT.

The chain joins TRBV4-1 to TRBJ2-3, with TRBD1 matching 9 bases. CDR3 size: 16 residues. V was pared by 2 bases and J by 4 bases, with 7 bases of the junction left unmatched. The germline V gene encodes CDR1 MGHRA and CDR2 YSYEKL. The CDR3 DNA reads TGCGCCAGCAGCCAATTCCCGGGACAGGGCCCAGATACGCAGTATTTT. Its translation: CASSQFPGQGPDTQYF.

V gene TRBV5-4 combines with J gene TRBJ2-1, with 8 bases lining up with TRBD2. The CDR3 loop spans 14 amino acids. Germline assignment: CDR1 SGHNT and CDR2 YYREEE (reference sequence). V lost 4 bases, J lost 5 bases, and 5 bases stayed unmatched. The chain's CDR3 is CASSRGLANNEQFF. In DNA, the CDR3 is TGTGCCAGCAGCCGCGGACTAGCCAACAATGAGCAGTTCTTC.

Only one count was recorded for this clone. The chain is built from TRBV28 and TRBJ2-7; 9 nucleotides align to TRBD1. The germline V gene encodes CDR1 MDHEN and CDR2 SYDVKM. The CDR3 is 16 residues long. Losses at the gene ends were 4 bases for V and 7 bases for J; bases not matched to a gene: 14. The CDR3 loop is CASSSPSGTGNGEQYF. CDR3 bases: TGTGCCAGCAGTTCCCCGTCCGGGACAGGGAACGGGGAGCAGTACTTC.

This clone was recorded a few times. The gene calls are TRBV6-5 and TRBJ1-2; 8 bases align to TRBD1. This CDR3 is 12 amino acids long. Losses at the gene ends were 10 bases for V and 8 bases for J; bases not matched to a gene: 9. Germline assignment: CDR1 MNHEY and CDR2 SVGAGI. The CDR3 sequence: CATRGTGGGYTF. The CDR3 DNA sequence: TGTGCCACCAGAGGGACAGGAGGGGGCTACACCTTC.

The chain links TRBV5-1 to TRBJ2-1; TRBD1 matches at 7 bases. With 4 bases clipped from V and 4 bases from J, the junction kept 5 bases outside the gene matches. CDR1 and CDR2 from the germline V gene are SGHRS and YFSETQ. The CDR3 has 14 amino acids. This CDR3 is CASSAGTEYNEQFF. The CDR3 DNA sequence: TGCGCCAGCAGCGCCGGGACAGAATACAATGAGCAGTTCTTC.

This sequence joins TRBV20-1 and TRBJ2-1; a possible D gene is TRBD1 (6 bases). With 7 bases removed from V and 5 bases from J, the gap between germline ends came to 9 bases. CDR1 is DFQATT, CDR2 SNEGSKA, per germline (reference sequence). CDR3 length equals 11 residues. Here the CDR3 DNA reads TGCAGTGTTAGGACAGACAATGAGCAGTTCTTC. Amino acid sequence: CSVRTDNEQFF.

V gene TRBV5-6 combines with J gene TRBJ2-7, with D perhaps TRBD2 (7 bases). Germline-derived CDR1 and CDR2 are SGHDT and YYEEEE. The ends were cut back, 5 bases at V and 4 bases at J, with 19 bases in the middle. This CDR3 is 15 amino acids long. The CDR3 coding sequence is TGTGCCAGCAGTCATGGGGGGGGCCGACGGTACGAGCAGTACTTC. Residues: CASSHGGGRRYEQYF.

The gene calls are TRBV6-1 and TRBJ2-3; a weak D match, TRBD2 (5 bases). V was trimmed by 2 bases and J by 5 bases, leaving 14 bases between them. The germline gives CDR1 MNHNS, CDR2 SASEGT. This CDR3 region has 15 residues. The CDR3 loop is CASSERAHGRDTQYF. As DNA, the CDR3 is TGTGCCAGCAGTGAAAGGGCGCATGGGAGAGATACGCAGTATTTT.

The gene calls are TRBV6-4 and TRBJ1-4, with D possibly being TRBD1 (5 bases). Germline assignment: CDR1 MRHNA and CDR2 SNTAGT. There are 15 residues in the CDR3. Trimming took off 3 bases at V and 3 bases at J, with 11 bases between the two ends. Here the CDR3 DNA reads TGTGCCAGCAGTGAGCAGGGTACAGCTAATGAAAAACTGTTTTTT. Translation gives CASSEQGTANEKLFF.

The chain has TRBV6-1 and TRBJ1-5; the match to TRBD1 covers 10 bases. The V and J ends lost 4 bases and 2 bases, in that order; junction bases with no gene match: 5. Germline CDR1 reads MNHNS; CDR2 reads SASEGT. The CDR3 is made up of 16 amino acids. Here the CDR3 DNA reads TGTGCCAGCAGTGTGACAGGGGGCTTAGGCAATCAGCCCCAGCATTTT. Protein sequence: CASSVTGGLGNQPQHF.

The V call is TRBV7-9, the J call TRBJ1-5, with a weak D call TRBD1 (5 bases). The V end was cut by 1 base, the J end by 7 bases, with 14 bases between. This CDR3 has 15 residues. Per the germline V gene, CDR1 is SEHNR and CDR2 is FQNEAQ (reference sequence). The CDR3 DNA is TGTGCCAGCAGCTTAGGCGGAGCAGGGATCCAGCCCCAGCATTTT. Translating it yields CASSLGGAGIQPQHF.

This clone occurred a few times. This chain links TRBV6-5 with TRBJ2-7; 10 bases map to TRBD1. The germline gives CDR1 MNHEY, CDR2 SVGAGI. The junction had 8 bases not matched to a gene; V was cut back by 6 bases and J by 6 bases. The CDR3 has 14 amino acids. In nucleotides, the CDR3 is TGTGCCAGCAGACAAAACCGGGACAGGGGCGAGCAGTACTTC. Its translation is CASRQNRDRGEQYF.

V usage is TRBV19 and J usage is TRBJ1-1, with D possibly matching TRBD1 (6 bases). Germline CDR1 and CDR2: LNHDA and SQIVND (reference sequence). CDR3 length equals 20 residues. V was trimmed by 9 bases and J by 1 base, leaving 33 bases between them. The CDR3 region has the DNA TGTGCCAGAGAAGGTGGACAGAAAATGATAGAACTAATTTCGAACACTGAAGCTTTCTTT. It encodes CAREGGQKMIELISNTEAFF.

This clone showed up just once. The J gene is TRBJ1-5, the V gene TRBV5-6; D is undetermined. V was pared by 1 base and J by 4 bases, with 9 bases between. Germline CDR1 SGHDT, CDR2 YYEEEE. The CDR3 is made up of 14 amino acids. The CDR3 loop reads CASSLFGQNQPQHF. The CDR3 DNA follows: TGTGCCAGCAGCTTGTTTGGCCAGAATCAGCCCCAGCATTTT.

The CDR3 bases are TGCAGCGTTTTGGCAGTGTCCTACGAGCAGTACTTC. This sequence encodes CSVLAVSYEQYF. This chain joins TRBV29-1 and TRBJ2-7; the D is unclear. Germline CDR1 is SQVTM and CDR2 is ANQGSEA. Trimming cost V 5 bases and J 1 base, with 9 bases left between them. This CDR3 has 12 residues.

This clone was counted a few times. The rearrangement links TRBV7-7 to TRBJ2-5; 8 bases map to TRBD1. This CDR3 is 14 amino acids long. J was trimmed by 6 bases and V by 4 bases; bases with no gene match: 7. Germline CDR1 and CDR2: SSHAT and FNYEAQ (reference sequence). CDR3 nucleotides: TGTGCCAGCAGCTCCGGACAGGGCGAGAAGACCCAGTACTTC. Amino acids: CASSSGQGEKTQYF.